What follows are 17 T cell receptor beta chains derived from one specimen sequenced in a study of cytomegalovirus exposure and HLA in healthy donors. PCR was performed using 60 Vbeta and 13 Jbeta primers. The protocol was immunoSEQ multiplex PCR, while the TCRdb copy is restricted to in-frame clones and leaves out a portion. The sample records 130,000 or so clones, around four fifths being singletons. Sample: PBMCs. These receptors all stem from a man younger than 45 in good health and CMV-seronegative.

The chain joins TRBV9 to TRBJ1-1; tentatively, D is TRBD1 (6 bases). V was cut by 3 bases and J by 7 bases, with 13 bases left in between. The CDR3 has 13 residues. Germline CDR1 and CDR2: SGDLS and YYNGEE. Here the CDR3 DNA reads TGTGCCAGCAGCGCCCAAGACAGGATTGAAGCTTTCTTT. Translation: CASSAQDRIEAFF.

The chain links TRBV2 to TRBJ2-1; D is undetermined. Trimming stripped 3 bases from V and 0 bases from J, with 6 bases between. Germline V lookup: CDR1 SNHLY, CDR2 FYNNEI. The CDR3 has 14 amino acids. CDR3 region: CASSEERSYNEQFF. The CDR3 nucleotides read TGTGCCAGCAGTGAGGAGCGCTCCTACAATGAGCAGTTCTTC. The variable domain in full, completed from reference TRBV2 and TRBJ2-1, reads EPEVTQTPSHQVTQMGQEVILRCVPISNHLYFYWYRQILGQKVEFLVSFYNNEISEKSEIFDDQFSVERPDGSNFTLKIRSTKLEDSAMYFCASSEERSYNEQFFGPGTRLTVL.

This chain links TRBV4-2 with TRBJ2-5; 7 nucleotides align to TRBD1. Germline V lookup: CDR1 LGHNA, CDR2 YNFKEQ. J gave up 5 bases and V 4 bases, and 10 bases lay outside the gene matches. CDR3 length: 15 residues. The CDR3 region has the DNA TGTGCCAGCAGCCCCAAAGTAGGGGGCGACGAGACCCAGTACTTC. It encodes CASSPKVGGDETQYF.

The genes are TRBV5-1 and TRBJ2-1; tentative D call: TRBD2 (7 bases). V lost 0 bases and J 1 base, leaving 17 bases between the germline ends. The germline gives CDR1 SGHRS, CDR2 YFSETQ. The CDR3 consists of 18 residues. In DNA form, the CDR3 reads TGCGCCAGCAGCTTGGGCCGGGGCGGGGGCGGGTCCTACAATGAGCAGTTCTTC. Encoded protein: CASSLGRGGGGSYNEQFF.

The chain combines TRBV4-2 with TRBJ2-1, with 7 nucleotides matching TRBD2. This CDR3 contains 13 residues. Germline CDR1 is LGHNA and CDR2 is YNFKEQ. V was pared by 1 base and J by 8 bases, with 2 bases of the junction left unmatched. As DNA, the CDR3 is TGTGCCAGCAGCCAAGCCGGGGGGTATGAGCAGTTCTTC. Protein product: CASSQAGGYEQFF.

CDR3 nucleotide sequence: TGCGCCAGCAGCTTGTTTGTTTTAGGGACAGGGGGCGAGACCCAGTACTTC. It encodes CASSLFVLGTGGETQYF. V usage is TRBV5-1 and J usage is TRBJ2-5; 12 nucleotides align to TRBD1. Germline lookup yields CDR1 SGHRS and CDR2 YFSETQ. The CDR3 runs 17 residues. The junction had 9 bases not matched to a gene; V was cut back by 1 base and J by 5 bases.

The chain is built from TRBV5-4 and TRBJ2-6, with 9 nucleotides matching TRBD1. The length of the CDR3 is 18 residues. Germline CDR1 and CDR2: SGHNT and YYREEE (reference sequence). Trimming took 1 base from V and 1 from J; bases not matched to a gene: 6. The CDR3 reads CASSLTGGGWSGANVLTF. The CDR3 bases are TGTGCCAGCAGCTTGACAGGGGGCGGGTGGTCTGGGGCCAACGTCCTGACTTTC.

The chain joins TRBV30 to TRBJ2-3, with 9 bases matching TRBD1. With 2 bases clipped from V and 3 bases from J, the junction kept 6 bases outside the gene matches. The CDR3 is 15 amino acids. The germline CDR1 and CDR2 sequences are GTSNPN and SVGIG (reference sequence). CDR3 sequence (DNA): TGTGCCTGGAGTACCGCCGGGACAGGGACAGATACGCAGTATTTT. Amino acids: CAWSTAGTGTDTQYF. Filled out from reference TRBV30 and TRBJ2-3, the complete variable domain reads SQTIHQWPATLVQPVGSPLSLECTVEGTSNPNLYWYRQAAGRGLQLLFYSVGIGQISSEVPQNLSASRPQDRQFILSSKKLLLSDSGFYLCAWSTAGTGTDTQYFGPGTRLTVL.

This clone was detected only once. The rearrangement joins TRBV7-8 to TRBJ1-2, with D uncertain. The CDR3 is made up of 14 amino acids. Per germline, CDR1 SGHVS and CDR2 FQNEAQ. V was trimmed by 5 bases and J by 3 bases, leaving 13 bases between them. CDR3 nucleotide sequence: TGTGCCAGCAGCCCGGGGAACAGTTACTATGGCTACACCTTC. As protein: CASSPGNSYYGYTF.

CDR3 amino acids: CASSVSTSGRNEQFF. The DNA of the CDR3 is TGTGCCAGCAGCGTATCTACTAGCGGGAGGAATGAGCAGTTCTTC. The chain is built from TRBV9 and TRBJ2-1; 12 nucleotides match TRBD2. The trim removed 1 base at V and 7 bases at J, leaving 3 bases unmatched. The CDR3 runs to 15 residues. Per germline, CDR1 SGDLS and CDR2 YYNGEE.

V is TRBV29-1 and J is TRBJ2-3; weak D call: TRBD1 (8 bases). The CDR3 is 15 amino acids. The V gene's germline CDR1 is SQVTM and CDR2 ANQGSEA. V was trimmed by 5 bases and J by 1 base, leaving 16 bases between them. This CDR3 reads CSVTGGDKGTDTQYF. In nucleotides, the CDR3 is TGCAGCGTTACAGGGGGGGATAAGGGCACAGATACGCAGTATTTT.

J is TRBJ2-7 and V is TRBV6-5; 8 bases agree with TRBD1. V lost 4 bases and J lost 2; bases outside the gene matches: 4. Looked up from germline, CDR1 is MNHEY and CDR2 is SVGAGI. The CDR3 runs to 14 residues. The CDR3 reads CASSSQGVPYEQYF. In DNA form, the CDR3 reads TGTGCCAGCAGTTCACAGGGGGTCCCCTACGAGCAGTACTTC.

This clone has more than one count but fewer than ten. V and J are TRBV7-6 and TRBJ2-4; maybe TRBD2 (5 bases). V lost 0 bases, J lost 6 bases, and 18 bases lay in between. The CDR3 extends over 17 amino acids. Per germline, CDR1 SGHVS and CDR2 FNYEAQ. The CDR3 here is CASSLAQFVGRRNIQYF. For the CDR3, the DNA is TGTGCCAGCAGCTTAGCGCAATTCGTAGGGAGACGAAACATTCAGTACTTC.

V gene TRBV6-5 combines with J gene TRBJ1-2, with 9 bases fitting TRBD1. J lost 10 bases, V lost 6 bases, and 9 bases had no gene match. The germline V gene has CDR1 MNHEY and CDR2 SVGAGI. There are 13 residues in the CDR3. CDR3 bases: TGTGCCAGCAGGCTTACCGGGACAGGGCCCTACACCTTC. Its protein product is CASRLTGTGPYTF.

V usage is TRBV5-1 and J usage is TRBJ1-3; D gene ambiguous. Germline lookup yields CDR1 SGHRS and CDR2 YFSETQ. The CDR3 has 16 residues. Trimming removed 3 bases from V and 4 bases from J, with 17 bases in between. CDR3 sequence: CASSWNTPGEGNTIYF. Written as DNA, the CDR3 is TGCGCCAGCAGCTGGAACACACCCGGAGAAGGAAACACCATATATTTT.

This chain links TRBV7-8 with TRBJ2-7, with D tentatively TRBD2 (5 bases). The CDR3 consists of 12 residues. V shed 11 bases and J shed 6 bases, with 17 bases lying between them. CDR1 SGHVS and CDR2 FQNEAQ come from the germline V gene. The CDR3 DNA is TGTGCCGCCGGCTGGGGAGCGTCCGAGCAGTACTTC. Translating it yields CAAGWGASEQYF.

The sample holds a few counts of this clone. The gene calls are TRBV2 and TRBJ2-5; 8 nucleotides agree with TRBD2. Germline assignment: CDR1 SNHLY and CDR2 FYNNEI. CDR3 length: 14 residues. After removal of 4 bases from V and 0 bases from J, the junction contained 1 base not matched to a gene. CDR3 nucleotide sequence: TGTGCCAGCAGTGCTAGCGGGTACCAAGAGACCCAGTACTTC. Amino acids: CASSASGYQETQYF.